Listed below are T cell receptor beta chains from one sample, sequenced in a study of response to subunit inactivated influenza vaccine. TCRdb reanalysed the RT-PCR reads using MiXCR and keeps one entry per CDR3 protein. The sample lists more than 450,000 distinct CDR3 sequences, 12% seen once, with approximately 10% in the top ten. Sequenced here: PBMCs from blood, sampled on the day of vaccination. Receptors originate from a man in his fifties who received an inactivated influenza vaccine. Both conserved end residues are part of each CDR3. A D gene is named only where the DNA matches it firmly.

d_call,j_call,v_call,cdr3_aa
TRBD1,TRBJ2-7,TRBV7-9,CASNGGTGEYEQYF
TRBD1,TRBJ1-1,TRBV6-2/TRBV6-3,CASRTGPAGTEAFF
NA,TRBJ2-7,TRBV7-9,CASSTSLSGRPYEQYF
NA,TRBJ2-7,TRBV6-1,CASSEQGSYEQYF
NA,TRBJ2-7,TRBV4-3,CASSQETGRLYEQYF
NA,TRBJ1-5,TRBV6-1,CASAKVGSNQPQHF
NA,TRBJ2-7,TRBV7-2,CASSLLLTDEQYF
NA,TRBJ2-2,TRBV10-3,CATQGPSSANTGELFF
TRBD2,TRBJ2-1,TRBV9,CASSVGTSGLYNEQFF
NA,TRBJ2-7,TRBV30,CAWSPGYEQYF
NA,TRBJ1-1,TRBV6-1,CASSEPPTTAAEAFF
NA,TRBJ1-5,TRBV29-1,CSVGEMAAQPQHF
TRBD1,TRBJ1-3,TRBV4-1,CASSQDRTGGGNTIYF
TRBD2,TRBJ2-1,TRBV11-1,CASSATSGGSSYNEQFF
NA,TRBJ2-1,TRBV3-1,CASSQDRRGSSYNEQFF
NA,TRBJ2-3,TRBV24-1,CATSETGEIDTQYF
NA,TRBJ2-5,TRBV7-2,CASSLALIGSSQETQYF
NA,TRBJ2-1,TRBV5-1,CASSQDFDSYNEQFF
NA,TRBJ1-2,TRBV14,CASGGAQAYGYTF
NA,TRBJ2-1,TRBV11-2,CASRPTGRPSNEQFF
TRBD1,TRBJ1-5,TRBV7-9,CASSPWTGIPNQPQHF
NA,TRBJ2-7,TRBV4-3,CASSQERGTYEQYF
TRBD2,TRBJ2-3,TRBV7-9,CASSPRGADTQYF
NA,TRBJ2-7,TRBV7-2,CASSWRATYEQYF
NA,TRBJ2-7,TRBV6-5,CASSYRLYYEQYF
NA,TRBJ2-7,TRBV4-3,CASSHEPSGLYEQYF
NA,TRBJ1-3,TRBV12-3/TRBV12-4,CASRQSAGNTIYF
NA,TRBJ2-7,TRBV9,CASSRAKSSYEQYF
TRBD1,TRBJ2-1,TRBV30,CAWSRVSVMVRGRDNEQFF
TRBD2,TRBJ2-2,TRBV9,CASSVTAGVGTGELFF
NA,TRBJ1-1,TRBV4-2,CASSQPTANTEAFF
NA,TRBJ1-2,TRBV7-9,CASSFTRQLNYGYTF
NA,TRBJ2-1,TRBV15,CAASTSTISYNEQFF
TRBD1,TRBJ2-4,TRBV6-1,CASSRDRANIQYF
NA,TRBJ2-5,TRBV9,CASSDKPLQFQYF
NA,TRBJ2-4,TRBV28,CASSLLGHKNIQYF
NA,TRBJ2-5,TRBV12-3/TRBV12-4,CASSYQGGETQYF
TRBD1,TRBJ2-3,TRBV7-2,CASSPRQGGTTDTQYF
TRBD2,TRBJ2-7,TRBV20-1,CSARDPGLAGGPYEQYF
TRBD1,TRBJ2-7,TRBV7-9,CASSIAGTGTYEQYF
NA,TRBJ1-4,TRBV28,CASRADGEMGWDNEKLFF
NA,TRBJ2-7,TRBV12-3/TRBV12-4,CASSFLQGYEQYF
NA,TRBJ2-7,TRBV4-1,CASSQASPGGYEQYF
NA,TRBJ1-1,TRBV19,CASSVYTEAFF
NA,TRBJ2-7,TRBV6-2/TRBV6-3,CASSFRTDEQYF
TRBD1,TRBJ2-7,TRBV19,CASSIPGGALYEQYF
NA,TRBJ2-7,TRBV27,CASSSQNGSPYEQYF